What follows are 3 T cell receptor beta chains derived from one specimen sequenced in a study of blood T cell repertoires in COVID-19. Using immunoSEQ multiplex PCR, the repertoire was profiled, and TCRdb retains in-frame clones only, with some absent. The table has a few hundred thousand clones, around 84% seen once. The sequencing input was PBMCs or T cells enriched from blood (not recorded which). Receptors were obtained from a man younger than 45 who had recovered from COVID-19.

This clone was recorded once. The CDR3 bases are TGTGCCAGCAGCCGGGGGGCCCCTGAAGCTTTCTTT. This gives the protein CASSRGAPEAFF. The chain has TRBV12-3 or TRBV12-4 and TRBJ1-1; D possibly corresponds to TRBD1 (6 bases). The V and J ends lost 6 bases and 6 bases respectively, with 11 bases between them. This CDR3 is built from 12 residues.

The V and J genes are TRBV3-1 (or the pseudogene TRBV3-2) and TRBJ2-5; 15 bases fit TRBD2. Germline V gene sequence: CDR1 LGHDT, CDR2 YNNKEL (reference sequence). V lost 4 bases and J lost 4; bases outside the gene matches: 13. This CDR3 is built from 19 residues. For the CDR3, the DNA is TGTGCCAGCAGCCCCCGCCGGACTAGCGGGGGGGGGAAGGGAGAGACCCAGTACTTC. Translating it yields CASSPRRTSGGGKGETQYF.

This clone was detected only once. The CDR3 region has the DNA TGTGCCAGCAGCCATCGCCGGTCCGGGGGGGAGACCCAGTACTTC. Translating it yields CASSHRRSGGETQYF. The chain employs TRBV6-5 and TRBJ2-5, with 7 bases aligning to TRBD2. Germline V gene sequence: CDR1 MNHEY, CDR2 SVGAGI. After removal of 6 bases from V and 5 bases from J, the junction contained 12 bases not matched to a gene. The CDR3 has 15 residues.